A selection of T cell receptor beta chains follows, all from one sample in a study of control samples from healthy donors and cancer patients. Using immunoSEQ multiplex PCR, the repertoire was profiled, and TCRdb retains in-frame clones only, with some absent. The sample yields about 150,000 clones, roughly nine tenths seen once. Sequencing input: blood. The receptors come from a woman aged 30 to 39 in good health. CDR3s include the opening cysteine and the closing phenylalanine or tryptophan. A D gene is named only where the DNA matches it firmly. Where a row states a size, it is once, few, many or the class of an expanded clone; other rows omit it.

d_call	v_call	j_call	clone_size	cdr3_nt	cdr3_aa
-	TRBV24-1	TRBJ1-3	-	TGTGCCACCAGTGAACTCCCCGCAGACGATGATATGGAAACACCATGGACCATATATTTT	CATSELPADDDMETPWTIYF
TRBD2	TRBV7-2	TRBJ2-3	-	TGTGCCAGCAGCTTAGTAGCGGGCAGCACAGATACGCAGTATTTT	CASSLVAGSTDTQYF
-	TRBV12-3/TRBV12-4	TRBJ2-5	-	TGTGCCAGCAGCTACCAAGAGACCCAGTACTTC	CASSYQETQYF
-	TRBV14	TRBJ2-6	-	TGTGCCAGCAGCCAACTTACCTCTGGGGCCAACGTCCTGACTTTC	CASSQLTSGANVLTF
-	TRBV6-1	TRBJ2-7	once	TGTGCCAGCAGTGAAGGAACGTTTGGATCCTACGAGCAGTACTTC	CASSEGTFGSYEQYF
-	TRBV5-6	TRBJ2-5	-	TGTGCCAGCAGCGCCGACGGAATAGGAGGGGAGACCCAGTACTTC	CASSADGIGGETQYF
-	TRBV28	TRBJ2-1	-	TGTGCCAGCATCCTCTCTGGGGGCTCCTACAATGAGCAGTTCTTC	CASILSGGSYNEQFF
-	TRBV2	TRBJ2-7	-	TGTGCCAGCAGTGACCGGGAAAGCGAGCAGTACTTC	CASSDRESEQYF
-	TRBV3-1/TRBV3-2	TRBJ1-1	-	TGTGCCAGCGGTAGATTGGGCACTGAAGCTTTCTTT	CASGRLGTEAFF
TRBD1	TRBV10-1	TRBJ2-7	-	TGCGCCAGCAGTGAGGATTTGCGGGACAGGGGGCATGAGCAGTACTTC	CASSEDLRDRGHEQYF
TRBD1	TRBV18	TRBJ1-3	-	TGTGCCAGCCGTTCAGCTGGACAGGCTGGAAACACCATATATTTT	CASRSAGQAGNTIYF
-	TRBV6-5	TRBJ1-5	-	TGTGCCAGTGTCCACAGGGTACACCAGCCCCAGCATTTT	CASVHRVHQPQHF
TRBD1	TRBV24-1	TRBJ1-1	-	TGTGCCACCAGTGATTTTTGCGGACCGGGGATATCACAGGGGCGGACTGAAGCTTTCTTT	CATSDFCGPGISQGRTEAFF
TRBD1	TRBV11-2	TRBJ2-1	-	TGTGCCAGCAGCCTCTGGGACAGCGTCAATGAGCAGTTCTTC	CASSLWDSVNEQFF
TRBD1	TRBV2	TRBJ2-7	-	TGTGCCAGCAGCCAGGGACAGCCCTACGAGCAGTACTTC	CASSQGQPYEQYF
TRBD2	TRBV5-6	TRBJ2-3	-	TGTGCCAGTAAACGACTAGCGGGAGGGCCGACAGATACGCAGTATTTT	CASKRLAGGPTDTQYF
-	TRBV28	TRBJ2-1	-	TGTGCCAGCAGTTCCAGTGTTAGTGAGCAGTTCTTC	CASSSSVSEQFF
-	TRBV19	TRBJ2-6	-	TGTGCCAGTAGTAGGTATCCTGGGGCCAACGTCCTGACTTTC	CASSRYPGANVLTF